This T cell receptor (beta chain) was retrieved from a study of T cell repertoires in cytomegalovirus infection. The CDR3 runs 16 residues. Germline loops: CDR1 SGHVS, CDR2 FNYEAQ. V dropped 4 bases and J dropped 4; count of bases not matched to a gene: 12. TCRdb itself ran the reads through MiXCR, one entry per CDR3 protein. This table holds around 270,000 distinct CDR3 sequences, around 8.7% found once. In this sample, this clonotype turned up many times. Input material: PBMCs. The TCR originated in a human donor in good health (CMV status not recorded). Some clones in this sample may be carry-over from other donors' samples. The chain combines TRBV7-6 with TRBJ2-5; 7 nucleotides match TRBD2. In DNA form, the CDR3 reads TGTGCCAGCAGCTCCCTAGCTGCGGGAGCGGGAGAGACCCAGTACTTC. It is translated as CASSSLAAGAGETQYF.